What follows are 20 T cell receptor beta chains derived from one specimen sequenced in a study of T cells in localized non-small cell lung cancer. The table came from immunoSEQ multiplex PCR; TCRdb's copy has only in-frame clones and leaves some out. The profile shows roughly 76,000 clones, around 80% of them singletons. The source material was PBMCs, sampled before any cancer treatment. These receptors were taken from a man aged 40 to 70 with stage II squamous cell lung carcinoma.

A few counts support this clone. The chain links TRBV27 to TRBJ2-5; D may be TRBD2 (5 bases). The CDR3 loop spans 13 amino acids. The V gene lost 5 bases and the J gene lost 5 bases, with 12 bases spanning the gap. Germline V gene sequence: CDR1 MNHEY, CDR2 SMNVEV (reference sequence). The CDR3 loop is CASSKAGKETQYF. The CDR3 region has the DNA TGTGCCAGCAGTAAGGCGGGTAAGGAGACCCAGTACTTC.

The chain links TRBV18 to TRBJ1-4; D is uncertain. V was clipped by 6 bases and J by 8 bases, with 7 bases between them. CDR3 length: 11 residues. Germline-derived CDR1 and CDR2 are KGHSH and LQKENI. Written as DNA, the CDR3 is TGTGCCAGCTCCTCAGGAGAAAAACTGTTTTTT. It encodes CASSSGEKLFF.

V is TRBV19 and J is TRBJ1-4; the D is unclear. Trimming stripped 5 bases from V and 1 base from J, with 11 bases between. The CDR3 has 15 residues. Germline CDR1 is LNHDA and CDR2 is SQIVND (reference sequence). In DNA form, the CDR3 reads TGTGCCAGTAGTTCGCCTAAAGGAACTAATGAAAAACTGTTTTTT. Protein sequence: CASSSPKGTNEKLFF.

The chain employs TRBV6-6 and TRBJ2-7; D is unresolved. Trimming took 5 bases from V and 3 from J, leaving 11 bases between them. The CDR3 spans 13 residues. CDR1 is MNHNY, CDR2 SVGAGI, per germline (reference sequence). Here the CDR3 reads CASSLYSYYEQYF. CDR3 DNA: TGTGCCAGCAGTCTGTACAGTTACTACGAGCAGTACTTC.

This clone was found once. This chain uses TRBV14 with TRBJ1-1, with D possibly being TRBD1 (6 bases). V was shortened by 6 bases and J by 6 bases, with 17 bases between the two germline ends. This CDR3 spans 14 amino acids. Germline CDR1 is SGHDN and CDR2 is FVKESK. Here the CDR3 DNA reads TGTGCCAGCAGACTCCGGGGGGCCGGCGCTGAAGCTTTCTTT. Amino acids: CASRLRGAGAEAFF.

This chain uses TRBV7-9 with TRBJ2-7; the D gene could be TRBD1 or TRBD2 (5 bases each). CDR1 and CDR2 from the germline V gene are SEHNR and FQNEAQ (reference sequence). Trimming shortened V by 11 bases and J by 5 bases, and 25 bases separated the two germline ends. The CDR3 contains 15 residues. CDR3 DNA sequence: TGTGCCGGTCAGGGTGAGGGCGTTCTGTCCCACGAGCAGTACTTC. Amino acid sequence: CAGQGEGVLSHEQYF.

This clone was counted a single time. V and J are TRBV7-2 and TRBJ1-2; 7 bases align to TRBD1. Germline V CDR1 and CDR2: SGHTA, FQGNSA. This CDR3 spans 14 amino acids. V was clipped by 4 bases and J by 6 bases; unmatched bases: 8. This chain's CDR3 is CASSSGQPRDGYTF. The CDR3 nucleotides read TGTGCCAGCAGCTCGGGACAGCCTAGGGATGGCTACACCTTC.

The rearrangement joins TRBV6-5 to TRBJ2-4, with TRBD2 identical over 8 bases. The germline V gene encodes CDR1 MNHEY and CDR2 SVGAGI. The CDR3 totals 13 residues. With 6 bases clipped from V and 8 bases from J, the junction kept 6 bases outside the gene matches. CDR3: CASSHGLAHIQYF. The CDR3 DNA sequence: TGTGCCAGCAGCCACGGACTAGCCCACATTCAGTACTTC.

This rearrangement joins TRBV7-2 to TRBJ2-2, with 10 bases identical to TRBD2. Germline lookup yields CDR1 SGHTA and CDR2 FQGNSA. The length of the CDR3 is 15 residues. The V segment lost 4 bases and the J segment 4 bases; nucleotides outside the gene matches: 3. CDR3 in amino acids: CASSSGLASTGELFF. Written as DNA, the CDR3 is TGTGCCAGCAGCTCGGGACTAGCGAGCACCGGGGAGCTGTTTTTT. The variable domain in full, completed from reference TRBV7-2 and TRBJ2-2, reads GAGVSQSPSNKVTEKGKDVELRCDPISGHTALYWYRQSLGQGLEFLIYFQGNSAPDKSGLPSDRFSAERTGGSVSTLTIQRTQQEDSAVYLCASSSGLASTGELFFGEGSRLTVL.

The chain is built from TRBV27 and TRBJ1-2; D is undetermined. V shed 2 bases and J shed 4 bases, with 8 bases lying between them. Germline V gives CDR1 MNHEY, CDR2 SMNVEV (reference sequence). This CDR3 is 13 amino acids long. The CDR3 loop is CASSLGKLYGYTF. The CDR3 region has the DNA TGTGCCAGCAGTTTAGGAAAACTCTATGGCTACACCTTC.

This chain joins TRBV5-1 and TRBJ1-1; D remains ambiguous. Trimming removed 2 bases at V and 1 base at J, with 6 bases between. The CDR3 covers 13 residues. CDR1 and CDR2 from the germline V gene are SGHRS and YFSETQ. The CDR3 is CASSLDQNTEAFF. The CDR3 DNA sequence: TGCGCCAGCAGCTTAGATCAGAACACTGAAGCTTTCTTT.

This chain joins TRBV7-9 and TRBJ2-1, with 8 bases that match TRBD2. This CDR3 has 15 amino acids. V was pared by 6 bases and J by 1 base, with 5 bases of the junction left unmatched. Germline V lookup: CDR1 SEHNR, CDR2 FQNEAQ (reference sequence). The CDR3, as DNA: TGTGCCAGCAGACCCTCTAGCGGGTCCTACAATGAGCAGTTCTTC. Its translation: CASRPSSGSYNEQFF.

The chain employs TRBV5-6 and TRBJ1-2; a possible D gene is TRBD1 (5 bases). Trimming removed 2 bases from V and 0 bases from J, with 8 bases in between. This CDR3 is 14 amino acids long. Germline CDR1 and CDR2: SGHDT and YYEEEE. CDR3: CASSFGASNYGYTF. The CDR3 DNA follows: TGTGCCAGCAGCTTTGGGGCATCTAACTATGGCTACACCTTC.

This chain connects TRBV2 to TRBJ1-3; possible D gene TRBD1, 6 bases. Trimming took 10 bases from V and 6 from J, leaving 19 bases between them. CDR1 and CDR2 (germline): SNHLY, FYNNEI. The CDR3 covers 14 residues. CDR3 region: CAIRVVDRENTIYF. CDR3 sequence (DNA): TGTGCCATCCGTGTTGTGGACAGAGAAAACACCATATATTTT.

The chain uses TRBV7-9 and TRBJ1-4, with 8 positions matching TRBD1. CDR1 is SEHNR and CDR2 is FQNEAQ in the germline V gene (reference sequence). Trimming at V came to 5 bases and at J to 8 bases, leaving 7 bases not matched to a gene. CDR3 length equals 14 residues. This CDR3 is CASSAGQAGEKLFF. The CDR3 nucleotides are TGTGCCAGCAGCGCGGGACAGGCGGGGGAAAAACTGTTTTTT.

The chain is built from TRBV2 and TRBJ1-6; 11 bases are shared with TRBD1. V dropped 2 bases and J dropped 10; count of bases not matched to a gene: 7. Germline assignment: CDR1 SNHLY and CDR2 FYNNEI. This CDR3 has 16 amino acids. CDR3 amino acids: CASSEIPRTGGSPLHF. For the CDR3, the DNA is TGTGCCAGCAGTGAAATCCCCCGGACAGGGGGCTCACCCCTCCACTTT.

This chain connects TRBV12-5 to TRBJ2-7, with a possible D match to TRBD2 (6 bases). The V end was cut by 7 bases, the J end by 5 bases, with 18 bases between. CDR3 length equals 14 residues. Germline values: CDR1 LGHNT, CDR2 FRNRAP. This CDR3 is CASALEGGTDEQYF. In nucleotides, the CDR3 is TGTGCTAGTGCCCTCGAGGGAGGTACCGACGAGCAGTACTTC.

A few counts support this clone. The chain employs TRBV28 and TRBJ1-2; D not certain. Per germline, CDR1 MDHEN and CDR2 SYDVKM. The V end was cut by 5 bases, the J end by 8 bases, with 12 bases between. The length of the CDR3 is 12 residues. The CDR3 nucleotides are TGTGCCAGCAGTAAAGGCCCGGTAGGCTACACCTTC. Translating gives CASSKGPVGYTF.

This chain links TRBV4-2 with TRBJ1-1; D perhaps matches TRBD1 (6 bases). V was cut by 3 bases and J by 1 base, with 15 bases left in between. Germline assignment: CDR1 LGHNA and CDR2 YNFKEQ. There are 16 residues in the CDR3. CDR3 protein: CASSQGALTSNTEAFF. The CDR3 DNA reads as TGTGCCAGCAGCCAGGGGGCCCTGACATCGAACACTGAAGCTTTCTTT.

CDR3 loop: CASSPLAGGELFF. Written as DNA, the CDR3 is TGTGCCAGCAGTCCTTTAGCGGGCGGGGAGCTGTTTTTT. V is TRBV28 and J is TRBJ2-2, with 7 bases aligning to TRBD2. V shed 5 bases, J shed 7 bases, and the junction held 4 bases outside the gene matches. The V gene's germline CDR1 is MDHEN and CDR2 SYDVKM. The CDR3 extends over 13 amino acids.